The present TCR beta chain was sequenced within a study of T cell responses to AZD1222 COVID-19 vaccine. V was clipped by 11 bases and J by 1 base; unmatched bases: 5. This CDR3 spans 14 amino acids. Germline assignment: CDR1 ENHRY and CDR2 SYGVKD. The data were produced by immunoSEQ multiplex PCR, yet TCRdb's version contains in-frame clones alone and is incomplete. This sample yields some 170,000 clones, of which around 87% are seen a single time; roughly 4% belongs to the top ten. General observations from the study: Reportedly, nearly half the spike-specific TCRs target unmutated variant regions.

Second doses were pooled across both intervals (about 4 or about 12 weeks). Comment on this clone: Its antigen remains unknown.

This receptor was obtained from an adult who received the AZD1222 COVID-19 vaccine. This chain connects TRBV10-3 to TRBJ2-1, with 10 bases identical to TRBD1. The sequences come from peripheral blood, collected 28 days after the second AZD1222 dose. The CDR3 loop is CAVKGQGSYNEQFF. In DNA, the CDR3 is TGTGCCGTCAAGGGACAGGGGTCCTACAATGAGCAGTTCTTC.